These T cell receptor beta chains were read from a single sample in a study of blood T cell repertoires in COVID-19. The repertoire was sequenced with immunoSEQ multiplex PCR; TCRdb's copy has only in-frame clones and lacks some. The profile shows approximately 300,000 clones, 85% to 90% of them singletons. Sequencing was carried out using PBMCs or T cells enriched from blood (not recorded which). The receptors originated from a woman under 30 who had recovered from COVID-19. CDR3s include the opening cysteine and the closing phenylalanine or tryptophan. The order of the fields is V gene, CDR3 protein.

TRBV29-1,CSDIRRGTGGGEQYF
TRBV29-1,CSVGRGPNEQFF
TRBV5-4,CASSPGGNTIYF
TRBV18,CASSPIRDSSGNTIYF
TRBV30,CAWSLGQGDEKLFF
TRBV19,CASSIQGGRNQPQHF
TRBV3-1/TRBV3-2,CASSSGGQGAWTGELFF
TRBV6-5,CASRLAGSISHGYTF
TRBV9,CASSVSTQGAVYGYTF
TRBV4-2,CASSQGGGEQYF
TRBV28,CASSLSGQGAVSPLHF
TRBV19,CASSPDPGAYEQYF
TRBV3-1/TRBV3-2,CASSSRDEKLFF
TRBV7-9,CASSSQGVGGNTIYF
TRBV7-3,CASSLSTMGTGAGELFF
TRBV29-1,CSVDGSGPNQPQHF
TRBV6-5,CASKEWDSNQPQHF
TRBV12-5,CASGLAAGPGGNQPQHF
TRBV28,CASGWGGTYEQYF
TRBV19,CASSIGLAGGPRNEQFF
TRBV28,CASSFNLGKGQSSYEQYF
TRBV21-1,CASRVQGLVEYTGELFF
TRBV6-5,CASTRKPGQGTEQYF
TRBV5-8,CASSFLPTGAWGYTF
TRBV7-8,CASSLFGGPSSYEQYF
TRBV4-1,CASSQDGTVYNEQFF
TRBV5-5,CASSFRLAPGAQYF
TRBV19,CASSIIASGRILAVAGELFF
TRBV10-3,CAIRNTENYGYTF
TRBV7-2,CASTLRSSYYNEQFF
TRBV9,CASSSAGTGGEKLFF